The source of this TCR beta chain is a study of siplizumab effects on memory and regulatory T cells. Looked up from germline, CDR1 is LNHDA and CDR2 is SQIVND (reference sequence). The CDR3 runs to 14 residues. V was clipped by 5 bases and J by 0 bases; unmatched bases: 4. Study conclusions and caveats: Sequences below about 10^-5 frequency were poorly captured, limiting mapping of alloreactive clones. A significant reduction in alloreactive sequences traceable to unstimulated CD4+ memory cells was produced by siplizumab. For siplizumab cultures, the suppressive function of their proliferating Tregs was not confirmed. The majority of clones, roughly 75-95% of proliferating CD4+ or CD8+ clones, lacked an assignable naive or memory phenotype.

As to this clone: Its antigen is as yet unknown.

Profiling relied on immunoSEQ multiplex PCR, and the TCRdb table lists in-frame clones only, not all of them. The table includes about 91,000 clones, over 85% detected once. The sequence was obtained from a human donor in good health. The chain links TRBV19 to TRBJ2-7; 7 nucleotides match TRBD1. Sequencing was done on a sample of CD8+ T cells sorted from blood. The CDR3 loop reads CASSWDRSSYEQYF. The DNA for the CDR3 is TGTGCCAGTAGTTGGGACAGAAGCTCCTACGAGCAGTACTTC.